The 32 T cell receptor beta chains presented below share a single source sample, sequenced in a study of T cells in Graves' hyperthyroidism and ophthalmopathy. RNA transcripts yielded amplified TCR beta CDR3 regions. In the first-round RT-PCR of the TCR CDR3, the HTBI primer set was used. TCRdb itself ran the multiplex PCR reads through MiXCR, one entry per CDR3 protein. The data hold 250,000 to 400,000 distinct CDR3 sequences, with roughly 13% observed a single time. Sequenced material: blood. The receptors were gathered from a woman in her thirties or forties with Graves' ophthalmopathy.

This clonotype was picked up a small number of times. A read error may be the cause here, since a much bigger clone is one base away. The CDR3 does not end in the conserved phenylalanine or tryptophan, so this is likely a read error. The chain has TRBV28 and TRBJ1-1; the match to TRBD1 covers 10 bases. This CDR3 has 15 amino acids. CDR1 and CDR2 from the germline V gene are MDHEN and SYDVKM. Germline trimming cut 5 bases from V and 5 bases from J; bases unmatched to any gene: 8. The CDR3 coding sequence is TGTGCCAGCAGTATCCGGACAGGGGGTAGAACTGAAGCTTTCCTT. It is translated as CASSIRTGGRTEAFL.

This clonotype was recorded at least ten times. The genes are TRBV5-8 and TRBJ2-1, with 9 nucleotides matching TRBD1. V gave up 4 bases and J gave up 5 bases; unmatched junction bases: 7. The CDR3 sequence is 15 residues long. CDR1 and CDR2 from the germline V gene are SGHTS and YDEGEE. CDR3 protein: CASSPNRGQNNEQFF. CDR3 DNA: TGTGCCAGCAGCCCGAACAGGGGGCAGAACAATGAGCAGTTCTTC.

This clonotype appeared many times. The genes are TRBV7-9 and TRBJ1-1, with unresolved D. This CDR3 has 15 residues. V shed 4 bases and J shed 1 base, with 13 bases lying between them. CDR1 and CDR2 from the germline V gene are SEHNR and FQNEAQ (reference sequence). CDR3 loop: CASSSSRPANTEAFF. CDR3 bases: TGTGCCAGCAGCTCTTCGCGGCCTGCGAACACTGAAGCTTTCTTT.

In its sample, this clonotype was seen many times. The gene calls are TRBV6-2 or TRBV6-3 and TRBJ2-3; D unclear. Trimming removed 2 bases from V and 2 bases from J, with 5 bases in between. The CDR3 contains 13 residues. CDR1 and CDR2 from the germline V gene are MNHEY and SVGEGT. The chain's CDR3 is CASSYRDTDTQYF. The CDR3 region has the DNA TGTGCCAGCAGTTACCGCGACACAGATACGCAGTATTTT.

Only a few counts were recorded for this clonotype. A much larger clone lies one base from this, so it may be a read error. The chain combines TRBV28 with TRBJ1-1, with D maybe TRBD1 (6 bases). This CDR3 has 16 residues. Germline assignment: CDR1 MDHEN and CDR2 SYDVKM. The CDR3 DNA follows: TGTGCCTGCAGTCTATTTTTGAGGGGGAGGCTCACTGAAGCTTTCTTT. Translation: CACSLFLRGRLTEAFF.

This clonotype showed up many times. The J gene is TRBJ2-1, the V gene TRBV7-2, with D possibly being TRBD2 (5 bases). V dropped 5 bases and J dropped 8 bases, with 22 bases sitting between them. The CDR3 length is 16 residues. CDR1 is SGHTA and CDR2 is FQGNSA in the germline V gene. CDR3 in DNA: TGTGCCAGCAGCCAAATAACTAGACCCCTCCTCGATGAGCAGTTCTTC. Translation: CASSQITRPLLDEQFF.

This clonotype appeared many times. The V and J genes are TRBV20-1 and TRBJ2-1; TRBD1 aligns across 7 bases. V shed 5 bases, J shed 8 bases, and the junction held 6 bases outside the gene matches. The CDR3 runs to 12 residues. CDR1 and CDR2 (germline): DFQATT, SNEGSKA (reference sequence). CDR3 loop: CSAFRTGDEQFF. The DNA for the CDR3 is TGCAGTGCTTTCCGCACAGGGGATGAGCAGTTCTTC.

This clonotype showed up many times. The rearrangement joins TRBV7-9 to TRBJ2-3, with 9 bases that match TRBD2. The CDR3 runs 15 residues. Germline CDR1 SEHNR, CDR2 FQNEAQ (reference sequence). The V and J ends lost 5 bases and 0 bases, in that order; junction bases with no gene match: 3. CDR3 nucleotide sequence: TGTGCCAGCAGCCCGAGCGGGAGGAGCACAGATACGCAGTATTTT. Protein: CASSPSGRSTDTQYF.

This sequence joins TRBV11-2 and TRBJ2-2, with a weak D call TRBD1 (6 bases). Per the germline V gene, CDR1 is SGHAT and CDR2 is FQNNGV. The CDR3 contains 16 residues. Trimming stripped 5 bases from V and 4 bases from J, with 17 bases between. The CDR3 nucleotides read TGTGCCAGCAGCCGTATACTGGGGGCAGGCACCGGGGAGCTGTTTTTT. Its translation: CASSRILGAGTGELFF.

In DNA form, the CDR3 reads TGCGCCAGCAGCGACGGGCCCGAGCAGTACTTC. Translating it yields CASSDGPEQYF. The J gene is TRBJ2-7, the V gene TRBV5-1; no clear D gene. From germline, CDR1 is SGHRS and CDR2 YFSETQ. V lost 4 bases to trimming and J lost 6 bases, with 8 bases between them. The length of the CDR3 is 11 residues.

The V and J genes are TRBV6-5 and TRBJ1-4; unclear D gene. V was trimmed by 0 bases and J by 7 bases, leaving 9 bases between them. The CDR3 loop spans 14 amino acids. The germline V gene encodes CDR1 MNHEY and CDR2 SVGAGI. DNA for the CDR3: TGTGCCAGCAGTTACTCGAGCCGGGGTGAAAAACTGTTTTTT. Encoded protein: CASSYSSRGEKLFF.

Ten or more counts support this clonotype. J is TRBJ1-2 and V is TRBV7-9; D might be TRBD1 (6 bases). The CDR3 consists of 13 residues. The V end lost 5 bases, the J end lost 8 bases, and 15 bases lay between the germline ends. Germline loops: CDR1 SEHNR, CDR2 FQNEAQ (reference sequence). The CDR3 region is CASSAPGVQGYTF. In DNA form, the CDR3 reads TGTGCCAGCAGCGCTCCAGGGGTACAGGGCTACACCTTC.

The gene calls are TRBV11-2 and TRBJ2-1, with a weak D call TRBD1 (6 bases). The CDR3 is 17 residues long. The V end was cut by 5 bases, the J end by 0 bases, with 17 bases between. Germline assignment: CDR1 SGHAT and CDR2 FQNNGV. CDR3 nucleotides: TGTGCCAGCAGCCCGACCCGACAGGCCCCCTCCTACAATGAGCAGTTCTTC. The encoded protein is CASSPTRQAPSYNEQFF.

This clonotype was seen many times. The chain has TRBV29-1 and TRBJ2-3; TRBD1 matches at 10 bases. Germline trimming cut 1 base from V and 0 bases from J; bases unmatched to any gene: 7. Germline loops: CDR1 SQVTM, CDR2 ANQGSEA. The CDR3 has 17 residues. DNA of the CDR3: TGCAGCGTTGAAGGAGGGGGACAGGGGACTAGCACAGATACGCAGTATTTT. Its protein is CSVEGGGQGTSTDTQYF.

This clonotype was counted many times. V and J are TRBV7-9 and TRBJ2-7, with 7 bases identical to TRBD1. Trimming at V came to 5 bases and at J to 2 bases, leaving 3 bases not matched to a gene. The CDR3 spans 13 residues. Per germline, CDR1 SEHNR and CDR2 FQNEAQ (reference sequence). CDR3 loop: CASSGTVAYEQYF. DNA for the CDR3: TGTGCCAGCAGCGGGACAGTCGCCTACGAGCAGTACTTC.

This clonotype was seen at least ten times. This chain connects TRBV12-3 or TRBV12-4 to TRBJ1-5; D is unresolved. V lost 3 bases, J lost 3 bases, and 12 bases lay in between. This CDR3 has 15 residues. DNA for the CDR3: TGTGCCAGCAGTTTTGGCCGAAATTACAATCAGCCCCAGCATTTT. This codes for CASSFGRNYNQPQHF.

This chain uses TRBV5-6 with TRBJ1-4; D remains unclear. Germline assignment: CDR1 SGHDT and CDR2 YYEEEE. CDR3 length: 15 amino acids. The V and J ends lost 5 bases and 0 bases respectively, with 11 bases between them. The CDR3 DNA sequence: TGTGCCAGCAGAAAAAACGGGGCAACTAATGAAAAACTGTTTTTT. It translates to CASRKNGATNEKLFF.

In its sample, this clonotype was seen many times. The chain carries TRBV28 and TRBJ2-7, with a tentative D call TRBD1 (6 bases). CDR1 is MDHEN, CDR2 SYDVKM, per germline. The V end lost 10 bases, the J end lost 4 bases, and 23 bases lay between the germline ends. The CDR3 has 15 amino acids. CDR3 DNA: TGTGCCACCCTACCCCCGGGACACTCTCATTACGAGCAGTACTTC. It specifies CATLPPGHSHYEQYF.

At least ten counts were recorded for this clonotype. The rearrangement uses TRBV11-2 and TRBJ1-1; 7 nucleotides line up with TRBD1. The CDR3 length is 15 residues. The junction had 7 bases not matched to a gene; V was cut back by 5 bases and J by 1 base. Per the germline V gene, CDR1 is SGHAT and CDR2 is FQNNGV. CDR3 in amino acids: CASSNSRTGNTEAFF. The DNA for the CDR3 is TGTGCCAGCAGCAACTCCCGGACAGGGAACACTGAAGCTTTCTTT.

There are a few counts of this clonotype. The chain uses TRBV9 and TRBJ2-5; D uncertain. Germline-derived CDR1 and CDR2 are SGDLS and YYNGEE. The length of the CDR3 is 11 residues. The germline V and J ends were trimmed by 3 bases and 8 bases, with 8 bases remaining between them. CDR3 amino acids: CASSAGTTQYF. The CDR3 region has the DNA TGTGCCAGCAGCGCAGGTACCACCCAGTACTTC.

This clonotype was seen repeatedly, ten times or more. The rearrangement links TRBV29-1 to TRBJ2-3, with D perhaps matching TRBD1 (6 bases). From germline, CDR1 is SQVTM and CDR2 ANQGSEA. Deletions cut 7 bases from V and 4 bases from J, with 15 bases between. The CDR3 covers 13 residues. The CDR3 region has the DNA TGCAGCGCCCAGGGGATTCCGGCAGATACGCAGTATTTT. Translated, it gives CSAQGIPADTQYF.

This clonotype was counted only a few times. The chain has TRBV4-1 and TRBJ2-5; D is ambiguous. There are 15 residues in the CDR3. Per the germline V gene, CDR1 is MGHRA and CDR2 is YSYEKL. V was trimmed by 3 bases and J by 5 bases, leaving 16 bases between them. The DNA of the CDR3 is TGCGCCAGCAGCCAGAGAGACGGTCGGTTGGAGACCCAGTACTTC. This codes for CASSQRDGRLETQYF.

At least ten counts were recorded for this clonotype. V and J are TRBV10-3 and TRBJ2-1, with D maybe TRBD1 (6 bases). Per germline, CDR1 ENHRY and CDR2 SYGVKD. V shed 2 bases and J shed 7 bases, with 9 bases lying between them. The CDR3 runs 13 residues. The CDR3 coding sequence is TGTGCCATCAGTGAGACCGGACAGAATGAGCAGTTCTTC. Its protein product is CAISETGQNEQFF.

On this clonotype: One base away lies a much larger clone, so this may be a sequencing read error. V usage is TRBV6-4 and J usage is TRBJ1-5; D call uncertain. Trimming removed 5 bases at V and 7 bases at J, with 15 bases between. CDR1 is MRHNA and CDR2 is SNTAGT in the germline V gene. This CDR3 comprises 14 residues. Here the CDR3 reads CASSRQAEGQPQHF. CDR3 nucleotide sequence: TGTGCCAGCAGTCGGCAGGCAGAGGGCCAGCCCCAGCATTTT.

This rearrangement joins TRBV10-3 to TRBJ2-3; D not certain. Trimming shortened V by 3 bases and J by 1 base, and 11 bases separated the two germline ends. Germline V gene lookup returns CDR1 ENHRY and CDR2 SYGVKD. This CDR3 has 15 residues. CDR3 nucleotides: TGTGCCATCAGTGATCAATCTAGGGGCACAGATACGCAGTATTTT. This codes for CAISDQSRGTDTQYF.

There are many counts of this clonotype. One junction end disagrees with the germline gene, perhaps due to a read error. CDR3 sequence: CASSHSPAPFYEQYF. CDR3 in DNA: TGTGCTAGCAGCCATTCCCCGGCCCCTTTCTACGAGCAGTACTTC. The chain joins TRBV7-7 to TRBJ2-7; D not resolved. This CDR3 has 15 amino acids. CDR1 is SSHAT, CDR2 FNYEAQ, per germline (reference sequence).

The chain joins TRBV18 to TRBJ1-4; tentatively, D is TRBD1 (6 bases). Germline V gene lookup returns CDR1 KGHSH and CDR2 LQKENI. Trimming stripped 5 bases from V and 8 bases from J, with 9 bases between. The CDR3 is 12 residues long. CDR3 nucleotide sequence: TGTGCCAGCTCAGGACAGAGAGAAAAACTGTTTTTT. Amino acids: CASSGQREKLFF.

This clonotype has a count of ten or more. The chain links TRBV2 to TRBJ1-5; D remains unclear. The germline gives CDR1 SNHLY, CDR2 FYNNEI. This CDR3 has 15 residues. V was clipped by 6 bases and J by 4 bases, with 16 bases between them. In DNA, the CDR3 is TGTGCCAGCAGGAAGGCCAGCGCCCGGAATCAGCCCCAGCATTTT. Residues: CASRKASARNQPQHF.

The V gene is TRBV6-2 or TRBV6-3, the J gene TRBJ2-1; D may match TRBD1 or TRBD2 (6 bases each). The length of the CDR3 is 16 residues. CDR1 MNHEY and CDR2 SVGEGT come from the germline V gene. V lost 6 bases and J 2 bases, leaving 17 bases between the germline ends. CDR3 in DNA: TGTGCCAGCAGCGCCCCGGGGGCGGGCACCTACAATGAGCAGTTCTTC. Protein product: CASSAPGAGTYNEQFF.

The chain links TRBV3-1 to TRBJ1-3; TRBD1 is a possible D gene (5 bases). The CDR3 totals 15 residues. Trimming removed 0 bases from V and 2 bases from J, with 8 bases in between. In germline, CDR1 is LGHDT, CDR2 YNNKEL (reference sequence). This CDR3 reads CASSQDRGTGNTIYF. CDR3 bases: TGTGCCAGCAGCCAAGACCGGGGGACTGGAAACACCATATATTTT.

Only a few counts were recorded for this clonotype. V and J are TRBV4-1 and TRBJ2-1; TRBD1 agrees at 10 bases. The V gene's germline CDR1 is MGHRA and CDR2 YSYEKL. Trimming cost V 3 bases and J 11 bases; bases outside gene matches: 1. This CDR3 contains 12 residues. The CDR3 nucleotides read TGCGCCAGCAGCCAGACAGGGGGCAAGCAGTTCTTC. Its protein product is CASSQTGGKQFF.

On this clonotype itself: At one of its ends the junction is not consistent with the germline gene, which may arise from a read error. V usage is TRBV11-3 and J usage is TRBJ2-2; D may be TRBD2 (5 bases). Germline V gene lookup returns CDR1 SGHNT and CDR2 YENEEA. The CDR3 is 12 residues long. CDR3 in amino acids: CASSFNTGVLFF. The CDR3, as DNA: TGTGCCAGCAGTTTTAACACCGGGGTGCTGTTTTTT. The whole variable domain, filled in from reference TRBV11-3 and TRBJ2-2, reads EAGVVQSPRYKIIEKKQPVAFWCNPISGHNTLYWYLQNLGQGPELLIRYENEEAVDDSQLPKDRFSAERLKGVDSTLKIQPAELGDSAVYLCASSFNTGVLFFGEGSRLTVL.